The clone carrying this T cell receptor beta chain was seen just once. Sequencing was performed with immunoSEQ multiplex PCR; in TCRdb, only in-frame clones are kept and a portion is missing. The sample carries under 150,000 clones, roughly 76% recorded once. The germline gives CDR1 MNHEY, CDR2 SVGAGI. CDR3 size: 16 residues. With 2 bases clipped from V and 2 bases from J, the junction kept 7 bases outside the gene matches. The data derive from a study of blood T cell repertoires in COVID-19. Study-wide background: Donors in the United States, Italy and Spain gave samples during acute or convalescent COVID-19.

Sequencing used peripheral blood. V is TRBV6-5 and J is TRBJ1-2; 8 bases map to TRBD1. This TCR was sampled from an older man with acute or convalescent COVID-19. Here the CDR3 reads CASSYGGPGGNYGYTF. The CDR3 nucleotides are TGTGCCAGCAGTTACGGGGGGCCAGGGGGCAACTATGGCTACACCTTC.